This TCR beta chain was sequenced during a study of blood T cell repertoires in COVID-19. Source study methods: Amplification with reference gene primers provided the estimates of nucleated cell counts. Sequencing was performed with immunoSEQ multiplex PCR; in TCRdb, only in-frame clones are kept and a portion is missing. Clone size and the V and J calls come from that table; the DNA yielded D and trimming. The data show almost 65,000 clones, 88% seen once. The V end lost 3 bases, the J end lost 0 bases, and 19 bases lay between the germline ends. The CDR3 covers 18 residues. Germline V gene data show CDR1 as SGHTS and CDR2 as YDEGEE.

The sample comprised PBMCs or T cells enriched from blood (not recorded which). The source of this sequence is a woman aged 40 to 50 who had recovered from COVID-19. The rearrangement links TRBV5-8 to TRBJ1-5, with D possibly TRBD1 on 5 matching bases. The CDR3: CASSSGGASHPSNQPQHF. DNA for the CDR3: TGTGCCAGCAGCTCGGGGGGAGCCTCCCACCCTAGCAATCAGCCCCAGCATTTT.